These 21 T cell receptor beta chains were all obtained from the same sample, sequenced in a study of sequential checkpoint blockade in melanoma. Treatment noted: randomized to nivolumab then ipilimumab (arm A) or the reverse (arm B). TCRdb keeps only in-frame clones here, not all; method: immunoSEQ multiplex PCR. Of tens of thousands of clones listed, approximately 85% are singletons. The sequencing here drew on CD8+ T cells sorted from blood (inferred from file names), taken from a patient given nivolumab and ipilimumab in sequence. The receptors come from a human donor with melanoma.

The chain links TRBV27 to TRBJ2-5; the match to TRBD2 covers 11 bases. Gene TRBJ2-7 matches the end of the DNA better, so the J call may be wrong. The CDR3 loop spans 15 amino acids. Germline V lookup: CDR1 MNHEY, CDR2 SMNVEV (reference sequence). CDR3 amino acids: CASSPTTSGVYEQYF. The CDR3 DNA reads as TGTGCCAGCAGCCCCACGACTAGCGGGGTCTACGAGCAGTACTTC.

J is TRBJ1-1 and V is TRBV28, with TRBD1 matching over 10 bases. The CDR3 extends over 16 amino acids. J was trimmed by 3 bases and V by 2 bases; bases with no gene match: 6. Germline loops: CDR1 MDHEN, CDR2 SYDVKM. CDR3 DNA sequence: TGTGCCAGCAGTTTACCCCGGACAGGGGGGGACACTGAAGCTTTCTTT. Encoded protein: CASSLPRTGGDTEAFF.

This CDR3 reads CASSLGRMGGAEQYF. DNA for the CDR3: TGTGCCAGCAGCTTAGGGCGTATGGGGGGGGCCGAGCAGTACTTC. The V call is TRBV7-2, the J call TRBJ2-7; the D gene is possibly TRBD2 (7 bases). CDR3 length: 15 residues. Germline V gene sequence: CDR1 SGHTA, CDR2 FQGNSA. The germline V and J ends were trimmed by 1 base and 6 bases, with 16 bases remaining between them.

The sample holds one count of this clone. The V call is TRBV21-1, the J call TRBJ2-7; the table's D call TRBD2 went unverified against the DNA. TRBV21-1 is tagged as a pseudogene. The CDR3 has 14 residues. The CDR3, as DNA: TGTGCCAGCAGCAATGGTCGGGAGACCTACGAGCAGTACTTC. Amino acids: CASSNGRETYEQYF.

The V call is TRBV9, the J call TRBJ1-1, with D unclear. CDR1 is SGDLS, CDR2 YYNGEE, per germline. The CDR3 consists of 15 residues. V gave up 0 bases and J gave up 3 bases, with 12 bases separating them. The CDR3: CASSVATGKDTEAFF. Here the CDR3 DNA reads TGTGCCAGCAGCGTAGCTACGGGGAAAGACACTGAAGCTTTCTTT.

The rearrangement joins TRBV5-1 to TRBJ1-1; 10 nucleotides match TRBD1. The CDR3 spans 15 residues. CDR1 and CDR2 (germline): SGHRS, YFSETQ. J lost 6 bases, V lost 4 bases, and 9 bases had no gene match. The CDR3 nucleotides read TGCGCCAGCAGCACCCCGGGACAGGGGTTGCCTGAAGCTTTCTTT. Encoded protein: CASSTPGQGLPEAFF.

This clone was found once. The rearrangement links TRBV18 to TRBJ2-7; the match to TRBD1 covers 11 bases. Germline V lookup: CDR1 KGHSH, CDR2 LQKENI. The V and J ends lost 3 bases and 2 bases, in that order; junction bases with no gene match: 6. This CDR3 region has 16 residues. The CDR3 here is CASSPETGQGAYEQYF. The CDR3 coding sequence is TGTGCCAGCTCACCCGAAACGGGACAGGGGGCCTACGAGCAGTACTTC.

With regard to this clone: Other DNA sequences from this sample encode an identical CDR3 as well. This chain uses TRBV9 with TRBJ1-5; D is unresolved. CDR3 length: 14 residues. CDR1 and CDR2 from the germline V gene are SGDLS and YYNGEE. Between the trimmed V and J ends, which lost 0 bases and 2 bases, there was a span of 6 bases. The CDR3 loop is CASSVGGGNQPQHF. The CDR3 region has the DNA TGTGCCAGCAGCGTAGGAGGAGGCAATCAGCCCCAGCATTTT.

This clone is a singleton in its sample. This sequence joins TRBV27 and TRBJ1-2; no reliable D call. The CDR3 runs 14 residues. V was trimmed by 6 bases and J by 6 bases, leaving 17 bases between them. The germline V gene has CDR1 MNHEY and CDR2 SMNVEV (reference sequence). The CDR3 DNA reads as TGTGCCAGCAGAATCGGGTATGGAATCGATGGCTACACCTTC. Amino acid sequence: CASRIGYGIDGYTF.

J is TRBJ1-5 and V is TRBV27, with D possibly being TRBD1 (5 bases). Germline loops: CDR1 MNHEY, CDR2 SMNVEV (reference sequence). V was pared by 4 bases and J by 7 bases, with 14 bases between. This CDR3 spans 14 amino acids. The CDR3 protein is CASSYGGVGQPQHF. CDR3 DNA sequence: TGTGCCAGCAGTTACGGGGGGGTGGGCCAGCCCCAGCATTTT.

This clone occurred once. This chain joins TRBV14 and TRBJ2-7, with D possibly TRBD1 on 5 matching bases. V was cut by 3 bases and J by 4 bases, with 13 bases left in between. The CDR3 runs to 14 residues. Germline V lookup: CDR1 SGHDN, CDR2 FVKESK. This CDR3 reads CASSHPGQVYEQYF. In DNA, the CDR3 is TGTGCCAGCAGCCACCCAGGGCAGGTTTACGAGCAGTACTTC.

The genes are TRBV29-1 and TRBJ1-1; TRBD1 matches 10 bases. The germline gives CDR1 SQVTM, CDR2 ANQGSEA. Losses at the gene ends were 1 base for V and 0 bases for J; bases not matched to a gene: 2. The CDR3 contains 15 residues. The CDR3 protein is CSVEGDRGMNTEAFF. CDR3 coding DNA: TGCAGCGTTGAAGGGGACAGGGGCATGAACACTGAAGCTTTCTTT.

The chain uses TRBV15 and TRBJ1-5; 12 bases are a match to TRBD1. This CDR3 has 16 amino acids. CDR1 and CDR2 from the germline V gene are LNHNV and YYDKDF (reference sequence). Losses at the gene ends were 0 bases for V and 7 bases for J; bases not matched to a gene: 4. The CDR3 nucleotides are TGTGCCACCAGCAGAGATTTCGGGACAGGGGGCCAGCCCCAGCATTTT. Its translation: CATSRDFGTGGQPQHF.

On this clone: Other nucleotide sequences from this sample produce the same CDR3. The genes are TRBV27 and TRBJ1-1; D uncertain. The CDR3 spans 13 residues. Germline CDR1 MNHEY, CDR2 SMNVEV (reference sequence). Trimming took 2 bases from V and 1 from J, leaving 5 bases between them. CDR3 bases: TGTGCCAGCAGTTTAGGCGGGAACACTGAAGCTTTCTTT. Translating it yields CASSLGGNTEAFF.

The gene calls are TRBV28 and TRBJ2-5; TRBD2 aligns across 11 bases. CDR1 MDHEN and CDR2 SYDVKM come from the germline V gene. V dropped 1 base and J dropped 12; count of bases not matched to a gene: 1. CDR3 length: 12 residues. The CDR3 region is CASSLSLAGEYF. The CDR3 nucleotides read TGTGCCAGCAGTTTATCACTAGCGGGAGAGTACTTC.

The rearrangement uses TRBV7-2 and TRBJ2-7, with 7 bases identical to TRBD1. This CDR3 comprises 14 residues. The V gene's germline CDR1 is SGHTA and CDR2 FQGNSA. V lost 1 base to trimming and J lost 6 bases; unmatched junction nucleotides: 6. CDR3 DNA sequence: TGTGCCAGCAGCTTAGGCCAGGGGGTGAGCGAGCAGTACTTC. Amino acids: CASSLGQGVSEQYF.

The chain links TRBV19 to TRBJ1-1; the D is unclear. The V gene's germline CDR1 is LNHDA and CDR2 SQIVND (reference sequence). The CDR3 covers 13 residues. V was cut by 3 bases and J by 4 bases, with 9 bases left in between. The CDR3 DNA reads TGTGCCAGTAGTATGTCGGGAGGCACTGAAGCTTTCTTT. Protein sequence: CASSMSGGTEAFF. Together with reference TRBV19 and TRBJ1-1, the CDR3 gives the full variable domain: DGGITQSPKYLFRKEGQNVTLSCEQNLNHDAMYWYRQDPGQGLRLIYYSQIVNDFQKGDIAEGYSVSREKKESFPLTVTSAQKNPTAFYLCASSMSGGTEAFFGQGTRLTVV.

This clone was observed a few times. V gene TRBV6-1 combines with J gene TRBJ2-1; maybe TRBD2 (6 bases). CDR3 length equals 14 residues. Trimming shortened V by 7 bases and J by 3 bases, and 13 bases separated the two germline ends. CDR1 and CDR2 from the germline V gene are MNHNS and SASEGT. CDR3 nucleotides: TGTGCCAGCACACCCAGGGAGGTCTACAATGAGCAGTTCTTC. It codes for CASTPREVYNEQFF.

The genes are TRBV27 and TRBJ1-2; possible D gene TRBD1, 5 bases. The V end lost 2 bases, the J end lost 4 bases, and 11 bases lay between the germline ends. The CDR3 length is 14 residues. CDR1 is MNHEY and CDR2 is SMNVEV in the germline V gene (reference sequence). CDR3 sequence (DNA): TGTGCCAGCAGTTTAGACAGAACCTTCTATGGCTACACCTTC. The encoded protein is CASSLDRTFYGYTF.

The chain couples TRBV19 to TRBJ1-2; D uncertain. CDR1 and CDR2 from the germline V gene are LNHDA and SQIVND (reference sequence). The CDR3 totals 16 residues. V was cut by 3 bases and J by 4 bases, with 18 bases left in between. CDR3: CASSIRSPQLGYGYTF. The CDR3 DNA reads TGTGCCAGTAGTATTCGATCACCGCAACTCGGCTATGGCTACACCTTC.

V gene TRBV13 combines with J gene TRBJ2-6, with 8 positions matching TRBD2. Germline-derived CDR1 and CDR2 are PRHDT and FYEKMQ (reference sequence). Trimming took 4 bases from V and 2 from J; bases not matched to a gene: 4. The CDR3 contains 16 residues. CDR3 residues: CASSSGGRPGANVLTF. The DNA for the CDR3 is TGTGCCAGCAGCTCGGGAGGGAGGCCTGGGGCCAACGTCCTGACTTTC.